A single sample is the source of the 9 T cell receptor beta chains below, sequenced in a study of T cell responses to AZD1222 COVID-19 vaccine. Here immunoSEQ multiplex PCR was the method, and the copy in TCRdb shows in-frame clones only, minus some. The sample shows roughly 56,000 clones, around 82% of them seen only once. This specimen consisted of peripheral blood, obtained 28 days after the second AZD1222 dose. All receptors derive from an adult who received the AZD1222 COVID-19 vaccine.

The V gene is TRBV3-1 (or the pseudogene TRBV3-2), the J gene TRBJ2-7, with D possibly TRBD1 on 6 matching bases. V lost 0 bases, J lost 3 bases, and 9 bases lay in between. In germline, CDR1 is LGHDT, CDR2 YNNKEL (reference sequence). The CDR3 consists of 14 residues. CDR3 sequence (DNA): TGTGCCAGCAGCCAAGATCCCAGGGGCTACGAGCAGTACTTC. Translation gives CASSQDPRGYEQYF.

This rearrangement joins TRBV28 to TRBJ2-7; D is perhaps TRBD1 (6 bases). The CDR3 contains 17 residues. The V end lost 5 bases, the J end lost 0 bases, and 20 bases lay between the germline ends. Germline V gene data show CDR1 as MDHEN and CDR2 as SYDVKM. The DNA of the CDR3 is TGTGCCAGCAGTACAGGGCTCCTGGCTGGGGTCTCCTACGAGCAGTACTTC. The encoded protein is CASSTGLLAGVSYEQYF.

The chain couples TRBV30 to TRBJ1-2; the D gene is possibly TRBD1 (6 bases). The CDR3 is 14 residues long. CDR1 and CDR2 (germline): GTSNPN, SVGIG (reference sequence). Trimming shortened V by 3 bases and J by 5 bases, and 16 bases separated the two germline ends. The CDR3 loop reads CAWRVVGGGYGYTF. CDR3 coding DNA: TGTGCCTGGAGGGTGGTAGGGGGGGGATATGGCTACACCTTC.

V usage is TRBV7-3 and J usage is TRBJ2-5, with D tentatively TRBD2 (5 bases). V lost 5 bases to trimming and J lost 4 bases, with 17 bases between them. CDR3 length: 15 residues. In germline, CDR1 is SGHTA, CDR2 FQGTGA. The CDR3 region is CASSPGVRVGETQYF. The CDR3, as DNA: TGTGCCAGCAGCCCCGGGGTTAGGGTGGGAGAGACCCAGTACTTC.

The CDR3 coding sequence is TGTGCCAGCAGTCCTCATAGTATGAACACTGAAGCTTTCTTT. It specifies CASSPHSMNTEAFF. V usage is TRBV28 and J usage is TRBJ1-1; D remains ambiguous. Trimming stripped 5 bases from V and 0 bases from J, with 10 bases between. The germline gives CDR1 MDHEN, CDR2 SYDVKM. The CDR3 sequence is 14 residues long.

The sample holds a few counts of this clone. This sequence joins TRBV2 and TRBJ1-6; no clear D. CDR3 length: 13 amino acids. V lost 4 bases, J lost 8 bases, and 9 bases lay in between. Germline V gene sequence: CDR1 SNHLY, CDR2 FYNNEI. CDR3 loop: CASSGNGYSPLHF. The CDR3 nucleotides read TGTGCCAGCAGTGGGAATGGATATTCACCCCTCCACTTT.

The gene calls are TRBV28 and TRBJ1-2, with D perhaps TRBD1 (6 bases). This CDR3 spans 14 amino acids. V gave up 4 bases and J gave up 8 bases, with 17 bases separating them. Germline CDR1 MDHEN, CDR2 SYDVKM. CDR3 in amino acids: CASSSGGPMGGYTF. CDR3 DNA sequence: TGTGCCAGCAGTTCTGGGGGCCCCATGGGGGGCTACACCTTC.

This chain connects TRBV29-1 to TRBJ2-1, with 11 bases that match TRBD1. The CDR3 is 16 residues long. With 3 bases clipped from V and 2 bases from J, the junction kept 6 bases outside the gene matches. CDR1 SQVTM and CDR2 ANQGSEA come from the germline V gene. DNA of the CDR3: TGCAGCGTTGAGTCTCCGGGACAGGGGGCCTACAATGAGCAGTTCTTC. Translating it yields CSVESPGQGAYNEQFF.

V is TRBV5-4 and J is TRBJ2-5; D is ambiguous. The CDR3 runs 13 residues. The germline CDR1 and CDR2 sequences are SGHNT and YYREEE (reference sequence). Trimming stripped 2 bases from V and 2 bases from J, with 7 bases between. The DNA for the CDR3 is TGTGCCAGCAGCTTCGGCAGACAAGAGACCCAGTACTTC. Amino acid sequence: CASSFGRQETQYF.